The clone carrying this T cell receptor (beta chain) was picked up a small number of times. What it recognizes is unknown. This sample stems from a study of T cells after yellow fever vaccination. Findings and caveats of the study: Only a small proportion of the clonotypes turned up in both the CD4 and the CD8 compartments, likely arising from convergent recombination.

From the 5' RACE reads, TCRdb called clonotypes with MiXCR, one entry per CDR3 protein. Of some 350,000 distinct CDR3 sequences listed, roughly 8.7% are singletons. The CDR3 totals 13 residues. The germline gives CDR1 DFQATT, CDR2 SNEGSKA (reference sequence). Trimming stripped 1 base from V and 4 bases from J, with 10 bases between. This specimen was PBMCs, taken on the day of the first yellow fever vaccination. J is TRBJ1-2 and V is TRBV20-1; unclear D gene. The TCR originated in a man younger than 30 who received the YFV17D yellow fever vaccine. The CDR3 nucleotides read TGCAGTGCTAGAGCGCTCACAGCCTATGGCTACACCTTC. Translating gives CSARALTAYGYTF.